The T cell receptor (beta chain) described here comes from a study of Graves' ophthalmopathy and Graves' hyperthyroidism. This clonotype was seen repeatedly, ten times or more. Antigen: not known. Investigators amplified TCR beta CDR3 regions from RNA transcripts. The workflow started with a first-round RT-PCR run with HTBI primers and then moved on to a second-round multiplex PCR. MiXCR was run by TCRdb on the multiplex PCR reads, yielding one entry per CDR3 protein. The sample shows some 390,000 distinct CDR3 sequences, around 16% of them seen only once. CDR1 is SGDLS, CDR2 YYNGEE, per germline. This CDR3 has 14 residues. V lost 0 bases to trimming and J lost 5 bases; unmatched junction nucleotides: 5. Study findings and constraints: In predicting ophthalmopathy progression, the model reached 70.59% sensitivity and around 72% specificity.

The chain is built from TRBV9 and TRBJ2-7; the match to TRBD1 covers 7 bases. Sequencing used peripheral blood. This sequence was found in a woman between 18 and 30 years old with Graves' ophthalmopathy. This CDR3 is CASSVEVTGNEQYF. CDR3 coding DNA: TGTGCCAGCAGCGTAGAAGTGACAGGGAACGAGCAGTACTTC.